This T cell receptor beta chain was obtained from a study of T cell changes during pregnancy in multiple sclerosis. The V segment lost 5 bases and the J segment 3 bases; nucleotides outside the gene matches: 7. The germline CDR1 and CDR2 sequences are MNHNS and SASEGT. The CDR3 extends over 15 amino acids. Generated by immunoSEQ multiplex PCR, the TCRdb table keeps only in-frame clones and is missing some. Found here are about 40,000 clones, roughly 87% of them singletons; the top ten hold 0.5% to 0.65%. V usage is TRBV6-1 and J usage is TRBJ1-3, with 7 bases identical to TRBD1. The receptor comes from a female donor with multiple sclerosis, enrolled in a pregnancy study. Source: CD4+ T cells from peripheral blood mononuclear cells, taken in the first trimester of pregnancy. The CDR3 region has the DNA TGTGCCAGCAGTATCCGACAGGGAGGTGGAAACACCATATATTTT. Translating gives CASSIRQGGGNTIYF.